Below, one T cell receptor (beta chain) is given with its context. The table came from immunoSEQ multiplex PCR; TCRdb's copy has only in-frame clones and leaves some out. The table lists tens of thousands of clones, 82% of them singletons. The data originate from a study of PD-L1 blockade in urothelial cancer. Across the whole study: The year 2014 saw patients start atezolizumab, 1,200 mg intravenously every 3 weeks. In the patient group, about 85% of the roughly 30 were males with bladder-origin urothelial cancer. The analyses of blood took place 3 weeks (second dose) and 6 weeks after treatment start.

V shed 0 bases, J shed 1 base, and the junction held 1 base outside the gene matches. CDR1 is SGHRS and CDR2 is YFSETQ in the germline V gene. This CDR3 is built from 15 residues. Noted time point: pretreatment peripheral blood. Patient disease was locally advanced or metastatic urothelial carcinoma. The chain has TRBV5-1 and TRBJ1-1, with 9 nucleotides matching TRBD1. The source was PBMCs, collected around atezolizumab (anti-PD-L1) treatment. This TCR was sampled from a man between 60 and 75 years old with urothelial cancer. CDR3 in amino acids: CASSLGGQGNTEAFF. CDR3 DNA: TGCGCCAGCAGCTTGGGGGGACAGGGGAACACTGAAGCTTTCTTT. Full variable domain (remainder filled in from reference TRBV5-1 and TRBJ1-1): KAGVTQTPRYLIKTRGQQVTLSCSPISGHRSVSWYQQTPGQGLQFLFEYFSETQRNKGNFPGRFSGRQFSNSRSEMNVSTLELGDSALYLCASSLGGQGNTEAFFGQGTRLTVV.